A selection of T cell receptor beta chains follows, all from one sample in a study of blood T cell repertoires in COVID-19. The table came from immunoSEQ multiplex PCR; TCRdb's copy has only in-frame clones and leaves some out. The data contain 120,000 or so clones, 80% to 85% of them singletons. Sequencing used PBMCs or T cells enriched from blood (not recorded which). The receptors were gathered from a woman in her twenties or thirties who had recovered from COVID-19. The CDR3 runs from the conserved cysteine through the conserved F or W. Each record gives: D gene, CDR3 length, V gene, J gene, clone size, CDR3 protein, CDR3 DNA. A D gene is named only where the DNA matches it firmly. Clone size is stated in some rows and not others, as once, few, many or a class when expanded.

TRBD1	13	TRBV28	TRBJ1-5	NA	CASRRGGQQPQHF	TGTGCCAGCAGGCGAGGGGGACAGCAGCCCCAGCATTTT
NA	13	TRBV18	TRBJ1-1	NA	CASSQAREAEAFF	TGTGCCAGCTCCCAGGCGAGGGAAGCTGAAGCTTTCTTT
NA	13	TRBV7-9	TRBJ2-5	NA	CASSFRVQETQYF	TGTGCCAGCAGCTTCCGGGTGCAAGAGACCCAGTACTTC
TRBD1	13	TRBV28	TRBJ1-1	NA	CASIIGTGGRAFF	TGTGCCAGCATCATCGGGACAGGGGGACGAGCTTTCTTT
TRBD1	16	TRBV11-3	TRBJ2-7	once	CASSLDLGTGMSEQYF	TGTGCCAGCAGCTTAGATTTGGGGACAGGGATGAGCGAGCAGTACTTC
NA	19	TRBV12-5	TRBJ1-5	once	CASGLTPRGSSDSNQPQHF	TGTGCTAGTGGTTTGACCCCCAGGGGATCATCGGATAGCAATCAGCCCCAGCATTTT
NA	15	TRBV4-3	TRBJ1-5	NA	CASSQGRGSNQPQHF	TGCGCCAGCAGCCAAGGCCGGGGTTCCAATCAGCCCCAGCATTTT
TRBD2	13	TRBV4-1	TRBJ2-3	NA	CASSQLGTSPSYF	TGCGCCAGCAGCCAATTAGGGACTAGCCCTTCGTATTTT
TRBD2	13	TRBV15	TRBJ2-5	NA	CATSRLAGGAQYF	TGTGCCACCAGCAGACTAGCCGGGGGGGCCCAGTACTTC
NA	11	TRBV24-1	TRBJ1-2	NA	CATSDNRGYTF	TGTGCCACCAGTGACAACAGGGGCTACACCTTC
TRBD1	12	TRBV2	TRBJ1-2	NA	CASSEAPGGHTF	TGTGCCAGCAGTGAAGCGCCAGGGGGCCACACCTTC
TRBD1	13	TRBV6-5	TRBJ1-1	NA	CASSKQGHTEAFF	TGTGCCAGCAGTAAACAGGGGCACACTGAAGCTTTCTTT
TRBD2	13	TRBV24-1	TRBJ2-1	NA	CATQRELYNEQFF	TGTGCCACTCAGCGGGAGCTCTACAATGAGCAGTTCTTC
TRBD2	17	TRBV4-1	TRBJ2-2	NA	CASSLLSGAGGTGELFF	TGCGCCAGCAGCCTATTGAGCGGGGCTGGCGGCACCGGGGAGCTGTTTTTT
TRBD1	13	TRBV29-1	TRBJ2-7	few	CSVPGQGIYEQYF	TGCAGCGTTCCGGGACAGGGGATCTACGAGCAGTACTTC
NA	15	TRBV7-2	TRBJ1-3	NA	CASSLDQGPGNTIYF	TGTGCCAGCAGCTTAGACCAGGGGCCCGGAAACACCATATATTTT
TRBD2	16	TRBV3-1/TRBV3-2	TRBJ2-1	few	CASSHRTSQIKNEQFF	TGTGCCAGCAGCCACCGGACTAGCCAGATTAAGAATGAGCAGTTCTTC
TRBD2	15	TRBV9	TRBJ2-1	NA	CASSPRLAINNEQFF	TGTGCCAGCAGCCCCCGACTAGCGATCAACAATGAGCAGTTCTTC
NA	14	TRBV28	TRBJ2-7	NA	CASSPRVSPLEQYF	TGTGCCAGCAGTCCTCGGGTCTCCCCCTTGGAGCAGTACTTC
NA	13	TRBV19	TRBJ2-7	NA	CASSIDRERRRYF	TGTGCCAGTAGTATAGATCGGGAGCGGAGGAGGTACTTC
NA	13	TRBV27	TRBJ1-5	NA	CASSLGSGQPQHF	TGTGCCAGCAGTTTAGGGTCAGGACAGCCCCAGCATTTT
TRBD1	18	TRBV19	TRBJ2-6	NA	CASRHRDRLSSGANVLTF	TGTGCCAGTAGGCACCGGGACAGGCTTTCTTCTGGGGCCAACGTCCTGACTTTC
NA	11	TRBV7-9	TRBJ2-2	NA	CASSFTGELFF	TGTGCCAGTAGTTTCACCGGGGAGCTGTTTTTT
NA	14	TRBV3-1/TRBV3-2	TRBJ1-1	NA	CASSLRRGNTEAFF	TGTGCCAGCAGCCTCCGAAGGGGGAACACTGAAGCTTTCTTT
NA	15	TRBV5-1	TRBJ2-7	NA	CASSPRLVASYEQYF	TGCGCCAGCAGCCCTCGACTAGTCGCCTCCTACGAGCAGTACTTC
NA	15	TRBV3-1/TRBV3-2	TRBJ1-4	NA	CASSQRKGDNEKLFF	TGTGCCAGCAGCCAGCGAAAGGGGGATAATGAAAAACTGTTTTTT
TRBD2	14	TRBV2	TRBJ2-7	NA	CATAGLAAPYEQYF	TGTGCCACCGCCGGGCTAGCGGCCCCCTACGAGCAGTACTTC
TRBD2	14	TRBV19	TRBJ2-3	once	CASSASGRGDTQYF	TGTGCCAGTAGTGCTAGCGGGAGGGGAGATACGCAGTATTTT
TRBD1	15	TRBV28	TRBJ2-5	NA	CASSFPTGYQETQYF	TGTGCCAGCAGTTTCCCGACAGGGTACCAAGAGACCCAGTACTTC
NA	13	TRBV5-6	TRBJ1-2	NA	CASSLVLGYGYTF	TGTGCCAGCAGCTTGGTCCTAGGCTATGGCTACACCTTC
NA	12	TRBV7-8	TRBJ1-4	few	CASSLPSGKLFF	TGTGCCAGCAGCCTCCCCTCCGGAAAACTGTTTTTT
NA	15	TRBV9	TRBJ2-3	NA	CASRRREGSTDTQYF	TGTGCCAGCAGGAGGCGGGAAGGTAGCACAGATACGCAGTATTTT
NA	13	TRBV7-2	TRBJ2-1	NA	CASSGGGGGEQFF	TGTGCCAGCAGCGGAGGGGGGGGAGGAGAGCAGTTCTTC
TRBD1	13	TRBV5-1	TRBJ1-6	few	CASSRDSNSPLHF	TGCGCCAGCAGTCGGGACAGTAATTCACCCCTCCACTTT
NA	13	TRBV29-1	TRBJ2-4	NA	CSVLVLAKNIQYF	TGCAGCGTGTTAGTCCTAGCCAAAAACATTCAGTACTTC
TRBD1	15	TRBV3-1/TRBV3-2	TRBJ2-1	NA	CASSQQGASSSEQFF	TGTGCCAGCAGCCAACAGGGGGCTTCTTCTTCCGAGCAGTTCTTC
NA	13	TRBV9	TRBJ1-5	NA	CASSPGSNQPQHF	TGTGCCAGCAGCCCCGGGAGCAATCAGCCCCAGCATTTT
TRBD2	16	TRBV14	TRBJ2-1	once	CASSPVTSGRKGEQFF	TGTGCCAGCAGCCCGGTTACTAGCGGGAGAAAGGGTGAGCAGTTCTTC
NA	14	TRBV6-5	TRBJ1-1	few	CASSYAQGGTEAFF	TGTGCCAGCAGCTATGCGCAGGGAGGCACTGAAGCTTTCTTT